The 28 T cell receptor beta chains below come from one sample, sequenced in a study of control samples from healthy donors and cancer patients. Profiled with immunoSEQ multiplex PCR; TCRdb holds only in-frame clones, not every one. The table shows about 120,000 clones, with 87% occurring only once. The sample taken for sequencing was blood. Every receptor here comes from a man under 40 in good health.

The V gene is TRBV11-2, the J gene TRBJ1-1; D ambiguous. This CDR3 is 13 amino acids long. V shed 1 base and J shed 5 bases, with 8 bases lying between them. Germline V gene lookup returns CDR1 SGHAT and CDR2 FQNNGV. Here the CDR3 DNA reads TGTGCCAGCAGCTTAGTTGAGGGAACTGAAGCTTTCTTT. Protein product: CASSLVEGTEAFF.

The rearrangement uses TRBV5-1 and TRBJ1-2; the D is unclear. Germline V lookup: CDR1 SGHRS, CDR2 YFSETQ. V lost 0 bases and J lost 2, with 8 bases in between. The CDR3 length is 14 residues. The CDR3 here is CASSLGRVNYGYTF. In DNA form, the CDR3 reads TGCGCCAGCAGCTTGGGCAGAGTGAACTATGGCTACACCTTC. Based on the CDR3 plus reference TRBV5-1 and TRBJ1-2, the full variable domain is KAGVTQTPRYLIKTRGQQVTLSCSPISGHRSVSWYQQTPGQGLQFLFEYFSETQRNKGNFPGRFSGRQFSNSRSEMNVSTLELGDSALYLCASSLGRVNYGYTFGSGTRLTVV.

This rearrangement joins TRBV30 to TRBJ1-1; D might be TRBD1 (5 bases). Trimming removed 0 bases at V and 4 bases at J, with 15 bases between. This CDR3 is built from 15 residues. CDR1 and CDR2 from the germline V gene are GTSNPN and SVGIG (reference sequence). In DNA form, the CDR3 reads TGTGCCTGGAGTGTACTGGCAGGTAGGGGCACTGAAGCTTTCTTT. It translates to CAWSVLAGRGTEAFF.

The rearrangement uses TRBV5-1 and TRBJ1-1; D is undetermined. CDR3 length: 16 amino acids. Trimming left V 2 bases short and J 5 bases short, with 19 bases between. Germline CDR1 reads SGHRS; CDR2 reads YFSETQ. CDR3 bases: TGCGCCAGCAGCTTACTCCTTGGAATGGGAGGGACTGAAGCTTTCTTT. It specifies CASSLLLGMGGTEAFF.

V is TRBV5-8 and J is TRBJ2-5, with TRBD1 as a possible D gene (6 bases). CDR1 is SGHTS and CDR2 is YDEGEE in the germline V gene. CDR3 length equals 15 residues. V dropped 0 bases and J dropped 5 bases, with 14 bases sitting between them. The CDR3 bases are TGTGCCAGCAGCTTGGGGGGGCCCATTGGGGAGACCCAGTACTTC. Protein sequence: CASSLGGPIGETQYF.

The rearrangement uses TRBV30 and TRBJ1-3, with a possible D match to TRBD1 (5 bases). The CDR3 has 13 amino acids. Germline V gene data show CDR1 as GTSNPN and CDR2 as SVGIG (reference sequence). V was trimmed by 4 bases and J by 0 bases, leaving 7 bases between them. The CDR3 loop is CAWIRGSGNTIYF. The DNA for the CDR3 is TGTGCCTGGATTAGGGGCTCTGGAAACACCATATATTTT.

In this sample, this clone turned up once. The gene calls are TRBV5-1 and TRBJ2-1; TRBD1 matches at 12 bases. The CDR3 covers 15 residues. Germline values: CDR1 SGHRS, CDR2 YFSETQ. J gave up 7 bases and V 4 bases, and 6 bases lay outside the gene matches. CDR3 coding DNA: TGCGCCAGCAGCGTGGGACAGGGGGCGATGAATGAGCAGTTCTTC. This gives the protein CASSVGQGAMNEQFF.

This clone was seen once. J is TRBJ1-1 and V is TRBV27; TRBD1 matches 8 bases. The germline CDR1 and CDR2 sequences are MNHEY and SMNVEV (reference sequence). With V trimmed by 5 bases and J by 0 bases, 2 bases remained unmatched. This CDR3 comprises 14 residues. CDR3 protein: CASSLTGVNTEAFF. CDR3 DNA: TGTGCCAGCAGTCTGACAGGGGTGAACACTGAAGCTTTCTTT.

This clone occurred a few times. The gene calls are TRBV29-1 and TRBJ1-1, with D possibly being TRBD1 (6 bases). The V gene lost 3 bases and the J gene lost 11 bases, with 13 bases spanning the gap. The CDR3 sequence is 11 residues long. The germline V gene encodes CDR1 SQVTM and CDR2 ANQGSEA. CDR3 sequence reads: CSVEGGLGAFF. Written as DNA, the CDR3 is TGCAGCGTTGAGGGGGGGCTTGGGGCTTTCTTT.

The V call is TRBV27, the J call TRBJ2-3; 12 bases match TRBD2. J gave up 6 bases and V 6 bases, and 7 bases lay outside the gene matches. Germline CDR1 MNHEY, CDR2 SMNVEV (reference sequence). This CDR3 has 15 amino acids. The CDR3 region is CASRQTSGGTDTQYF. In DNA form, the CDR3 reads TGTGCCAGCAGGCAGACTAGCGGGGGAACCGATACGCAGTATTTT.

The gene calls are TRBV3-1 (or the pseudogene TRBV3-2) and TRBJ1-1, with D perhaps matching TRBD1 (5 bases). The V gene's germline CDR1 is LGHDT and CDR2 YNNKEL (reference sequence). CDR3 length equals 14 residues. V lost 3 bases to trimming and J lost 2 bases, with 10 bases between them. The CDR3 DNA sequence: TGTGCCAGCAGCCAGCGGGGCTTTAACACTGAAGCTTTCTTT. It codes for CASSQRGFNTEAFF.

This sequence joins TRBV19 and TRBJ1-1; no clear D gene. The germline V gene encodes CDR1 LNHDA and CDR2 SQIVND (reference sequence). The ends were cut back, 6 bases at V and 3 bases at J, with 17 bases in the middle. This CDR3 contains 15 residues. The CDR3 region is CASRPSPGRDTEAFF. In nucleotides, the CDR3 is TGTGCCAGTAGACCATCGCCTGGGCGAGACACTGAAGCTTTCTTT. The entire variable domain, with the rest obtained from reference TRBV19 and TRBJ1-1, is as follows: DGGITQSPKYLFRKEGQNVTLSCEQNLNHDAMYWYRQDPGQGLRLIYYSQIVNDFQKGDIAEGYSVSREKKESFPLTVTSAQKNPTAFYLCASRPSPGRDTEAFFGQGTRLTVV.

The chain recombines TRBV5-8 with TRBJ1-5; D not certain. Trimming shortened V by 2 bases and J by 0 bases, and 6 bases separated the two germline ends. The CDR3 loop spans 14 amino acids. Germline V gene lookup returns CDR1 SGHTS and CDR2 YDEGEE. The CDR3, as DNA: TGTGCCAGCAGCTTCTTCCTTAGCAATCAGCCCCAGCATTTT. Amino acids: CASSFFLSNQPQHF.

The chain combines TRBV5-4 with TRBJ1-1; D may be TRBD1 (6 bases). The ends were cut back, 1 base at V and 2 bases at J, with 9 bases in the middle. CDR1 SGHNT and CDR2 YYREEE come from the germline V gene (reference sequence). This CDR3 has 14 amino acids. CDR3 in amino acids: CASSLWTENTEAFF. CDR3 in DNA: TGTGCCAGCAGCTTGTGGACAGAAAACACTGAAGCTTTCTTT.

The V and J genes are TRBV11-2 and TRBJ2-1; 10 positions agree with TRBD2. The CDR3 has 15 amino acids. V was pared by 4 bases and J by 7 bases, with 7 bases of the junction left unmatched. CDR1 is SGHAT, CDR2 FQNNGV, per germline. The CDR3 coding sequence is TGTGCCAGCAGCTCTCTAGCGGGGGCTGGGAATGAGCAGTTCTTC. This sequence encodes CASSSLAGAGNEQFF. Full variable domain (missing parts from reference TRBV11-2 and TRBJ2-1): EAGVAQSPRYKIIEKRQSVAFWCNPISGHATLYWYQQILGQGPKLLIQFQNNGVVDDSQLPKDRFSAERLKGVDSTLKIQPAKLEDSAVYLCASSSLAGAGNEQFFGPGTRLTVL.

This chain joins TRBV5-8 and TRBJ1-2; D not certain. There are 13 residues in the CDR3. Trimming removed 4 bases from V and 8 bases from J, with 15 bases in between. In germline, CDR1 is SGHTS, CDR2 YDEGEE. CDR3 region: CASSRSGVYGYTF. The CDR3 DNA sequence: TGTGCCAGCAGCAGATCAGGAGTATACGGCTACACCTTC.

The J gene is TRBJ1-2, the V gene TRBV18; D is undetermined. The CDR3 contains 16 residues. V lost 6 bases, J lost 3 bases, and 20 bases lay in between. Germline CDR1 and CDR2: KGHSH and LQKENI. This chain's CDR3 is CASSRSGGQIDYGYTF. In DNA form, the CDR3 reads TGTGCCAGCTCCCGGAGCGGAGGGCAAATCGACTATGGCTACACCTTC. The full variable domain, in which reference TRBV18 and TRBJ1-2 provide the parts outside the CDR3, is NAGVMQNPRHLVRRRGQEARLRCSPMKGHSHVYWYRQLPEEGLKFMVYLQKENIIDESGMPKERFSAEFPKEGPSILRIQQVVRGDSAAYFCASSRSGGQIDYGYTFGSGTRLTVV.

V usage is TRBV15 and J usage is TRBJ1-1, with D tentatively TRBD1 (5 bases). Germline V gene data show CDR1 as LNHNV and CDR2 as YYDKDF (reference sequence). The CDR3 is 15 amino acids. With 0 bases removed from V and 8 bases from J, the gap between germline ends came to 16 bases. The CDR3 loop is CATSRDGAAWYEAFF. The CDR3 nucleotides read TGTGCCACCAGCAGAGACGGGGCAGCGTGGTACGAAGCTTTCTTT.

The chain combines TRBV10-3 with TRBJ2-3; D remains unclear. This CDR3 spans 15 amino acids. V dropped 4 bases and J dropped 1 base, with 12 bases sitting between them. Germline CDR1 and CDR2: ENHRY and SYGVKD. The CDR3 DNA sequence: TGTGCCATCAGTGGGACCGCAACGGGCACAGATACGCAGTATTTT. Its translation: CAISGTATGTDTQYF.

The chain is built from TRBV27 and TRBJ1-2, with D uncertain. Germline CDR1 and CDR2: MNHEY and SMNVEV (reference sequence). The CDR3 has 14 residues. Trimming stripped 0 bases from V and 2 bases from J, with 7 bases between. The CDR3 protein is CASSLSGENYGYTF. The CDR3 DNA reads as TGTGCCAGCAGTTTATCCGGGGAGAACTATGGCTACACCTTC.

V is TRBV6-6 and J is TRBJ2-1, with a tentative D call TRBD2 (5 bases). Trimming pared 6 bases from V and 8 bases from J, leaving 14 bases between. There are 13 residues in the CDR3. Germline V gene sequence: CDR1 MNHNY, CDR2 SVGAGI (reference sequence). The CDR3 is CASRFRGQHEQFF. The CDR3 coding sequence is TGTGCCAGCAGGTTTCGAGGGCAGCATGAGCAGTTCTTC.

The J gene is TRBJ2-1, the V gene TRBV18; D not certain. Trimming shortened V by 3 bases and J by 5 bases, and 8 bases separated the two germline ends. This CDR3 region has 13 residues. The germline CDR1 and CDR2 sequences are KGHSH and LQKENI. The CDR3 nucleotides read TGTGCCAGCTCACCTGGGTTTAACAATGAGCAGTTCTTC. This encodes CASSPGFNNEQFF.

In this sample, this clone turned up once. This chain connects TRBV5-1 to TRBJ2-5; D gene ambiguous. Germline lookup yields CDR1 SGHRS and CDR2 YFSETQ. V lost 5 bases, J lost 1 base, and 3 bases lay in between. CDR3 size: 11 residues. The CDR3 bases are TGCGCCAGCAGGTTCCAAGAGACCCAGTACTTC. This sequence encodes CASRFQETQYF. Combining the CDR3 with reference TRBV5-1 and TRBJ2-5 gives the whole variable domain KAGVTQTPRYLIKTRGQQVTLSCSPISGHRSVSWYQQTPGQGLQFLFEYFSETQRNKGNFPGRFSGRQFSNSRSEMNVSTLELGDSALYLCASRFQETQYFGPGTRLLVL.

The chain is built from TRBV4-1 and TRBJ1-2; weak D call: TRBD1 (6 bases). V gave up 4 bases and J gave up 4 bases, with 13 bases separating them. The germline gives CDR1 MGHRA, CDR2 YSYEKL. The CDR3 runs 14 residues. This CDR3 reads CASSLLTGSYGYTF. The CDR3 DNA reads TGCGCCAGCAGCCTTCTGACAGGCTCCTATGGCTACACCTTC.

V and J are TRBV5-1 and TRBJ2-5; 8 bases are a match to TRBD1. After removal of 0 bases from V and 4 bases from J, the junction contained 5 bases not matched to a gene. The CDR3 spans 15 residues. The germline gives CDR1 SGHRS, CDR2 YFSETQ. CDR3 protein: CASSLAVTGGETQYF. In nucleotides, the CDR3 is TGCGCCAGCAGCTTGGCGGTCACAGGGGGAGAGACCCAGTACTTC.

The chain links TRBV9 to TRBJ1-2; D ambiguous. Trimming cost V 0 bases and J 6 bases, with 12 bases left between them. Germline loops: CDR1 SGDLS, CDR2 YYNGEE. CDR3 length equals 14 residues. The CDR3, as DNA: TGTGCCAGCAGCGTAGCCGCCAGGTTAGATGGCTACACCTTC. Encoded protein: CASSVAARLDGYTF.

V gene TRBV10-3 combines with J gene TRBJ1-2, with 11 bases that match TRBD1. Per germline, CDR1 ENHRY and CDR2 SYGVKD. The CDR3 covers 17 residues. V lost 3 bases, J lost 4 bases, and 10 bases stayed unmatched. The CDR3: CAISDGARTGGTYGYTF. Written as DNA, the CDR3 is TGTGCCATCAGTGATGGGGCCCGGACAGGGGGCACCTATGGCTACACCTTC.

The rearrangement joins TRBV7-2 to TRBJ1-5; 7 bases align to TRBD1. The CDR3 contains 13 residues. Germline-derived CDR1 and CDR2 are SGHTA and FQGNSA. Trimming at V came to 6 bases and at J to 7 bases, leaving 6 bases not matched to a gene. In DNA form, the CDR3 reads TGTGCCAGCAGTTTTGGAGGGGGCCAGCCCCAGCATTTT. Protein sequence: CASSFGGGQPQHF.